This entry is about one TCR beta chain. The record originates from a study of blood T cell repertoires in COVID-19. Germline V gives CDR1 LNHDA, CDR2 SQIVND (reference sequence). The CDR3 is 15 amino acids. Deletions cut 1 base from V and 4 bases from J, with 11 bases between. Method: immunoSEQ multiplex PCR; TCRdb's copy keeps in-frame clones and lacks some. The sample contains over 200,000 clones, about 85% of which appear only once. Sample: peripheral blood. This sequence joins TRBV19 and TRBJ2-1; TRBD1 is a possible D gene (5 bases). The origin of this receptor is a woman aged 18-29 years who had recovered from COVID-19. The CDR3 region has the DNA TGTGCCAGTAGTATAGGACAGAGCCTATACAATGAGCAGTTCTTC. Protein: CASSIGQSLYNEQFF.